This entry lists 13 T cell receptor beta chains sequenced from one sample in a study of preoperative IRX-2 immunotherapy in early breast cancer (dated by TCRdb to between 2018 and 2021). What the treatment or condition label conveys for this sample: preoperative locoregional IRX-2 cytokine immunotherapy. Libraries were made using the immunoSEQ multiplex PCR assay. In TCRdb, the immuneACCESS table is reduced to in-frame sequences with V and J assigned. These tables do not hold every clone; where another copy was compared, an unresolved V gene accounts for under half, and the others remain unexplained. The sample table shows 15,000 to 25,000 clones, and around four fifths are seen once. Clones ranked in the top ten supply over 1% of the sample. Sequencing used lymph node tissue, obtained after IRX-2 immunotherapy. Receptor source: a human donor with breast cancer.

The chain links TRBV5-1 to TRBJ1-3; D is unclear. The CDR3 runs to 15 residues. Germline V gene sequence: CDR1 SGHRS, CDR2 YFSETQ. The V and J ends lost 4 bases and 4 bases respectively, with 15 bases between them. CDR3 sequence: CASSADGVTGNTIYF. CDR3 bases: TGCGCCAGCAGCGCCGATGGGGTCACAGGAAACACCATATATTTT.

The J gene is TRBJ1-5, the V gene TRBV5-1, with D perhaps matching TRBD1 (5 bases). The CDR3 totals 19 residues. Deletions cut 4 bases from V and 0 bases from J, with 23 bases between. CDR1 is SGHRS, CDR2 YFSETQ, per germline. In DNA, the CDR3 is TGCGCCAGCAGCCGAGGATGGGACGGAAAAGGGCCTAGCAATCAGCCCCAGCATTTT. This encodes CASSRGWDGKGPSNQPQHF.

This sequence joins TRBV9 and TRBJ2-7; the match to TRBD2 covers 11 bases. Per the germline V gene, CDR1 is SGDLS and CDR2 is YYNGEE. The length of the CDR3 is 15 residues. With 2 bases clipped from V and 6 bases from J, the junction kept 7 bases outside the gene matches. The CDR3 region is CASSVSGGADPEQYF. CDR3 nucleotide sequence: TGTGCCAGCAGCGTTAGCGGGGGGGCCGATCCCGAGCAGTACTTC.

The chain uses TRBV6-8 and TRBJ2-3; D uncertain. The V end lost 5 bases, the J end lost 0 bases, and 15 bases lay between the germline ends. Germline lookup yields CDR1 MNHGY and CDR2 SAAAGT. The CDR3 length is 16 residues. The CDR3 region has the DNA TGTGCCAGCAGTCCCTCTTGGGCCCTTAGCACAGATACGCAGTATTTT. This encodes CASSPSWALSTDTQYF.

The V and J genes are TRBV7-6 and TRBJ1-6; a weak D match, TRBD1 (5 bases). The CDR3 length is 15 residues. V was cut by 1 base and J by 7 bases, with 11 bases left in between. The germline V gene has CDR1 SGHVS and CDR2 FNYEAQ. CDR3 nucleotide sequence: TGTGCCAGCAGCTTAGTGGGGGGAGGGAATTCACCCCTCCACTTT. Encoded protein: CASSLVGGGNSPLHF.

The chain is built from TRBV18 and TRBJ2-5; D perhaps matches TRBD2 (5 bases). CDR1 is KGHSH and CDR2 is LQKENI in the germline V gene. The CDR3 loop spans 13 amino acids. The V gene lost 4 bases and the J gene lost 2 bases, with 8 bases spanning the gap. CDR3 amino acids: CASSLDWQETQYF. The CDR3 DNA reads as TGTGCCAGCTCACTGGACTGGCAAGAGACCCAGTACTTC.

V gene TRBV10-2 combines with J gene TRBJ2-1; TRBD2 agrees at 12 bases. J was trimmed by 12 bases and V by 6 bases; bases with no gene match: 6. The CDR3 extends over 13 amino acids. Germline V gives CDR1 WSHSY, CDR2 SAAADI. As DNA, the CDR3 is TGCGCCAGCAGCCGACTAGCGGGGGCTCCGCAGTTCTTC. It encodes CASSRLAGAPQFF.

The CDR3 DNA follows: TGTGCCAGCAGCCAAATCTTGAACTATGGCTACACCTTC. Its translation: CASSQILNYGYTF. The chain has TRBV14 and TRBJ1-2; unclear D gene. The ends were cut back, 2 bases at V and 2 bases at J, with 6 bases in the middle. The germline CDR1 and CDR2 sequences are SGHDN and FVKESK. This CDR3 comprises 13 residues.

V gene TRBV10-2 combines with J gene TRBJ2-7; TRBD2 agrees at 7 bases. With V trimmed by 6 bases and J by 4 bases, 12 bases remained unmatched. Germline lookup yields CDR1 WSHSY and CDR2 SAAADI. CDR3 length: 15 residues. The CDR3 sequence is CASSLSLREWYEQYF. The CDR3 DNA sequence: TGCGCCAGCAGCTTATCCTTGCGGGAGTGGTACGAGCAGTACTTC.

V gene TRBV6-8 combines with J gene TRBJ2-5; D is ambiguous. CDR1 is MNHGY, CDR2 SAAAGT, per germline. Deletions cut 0 bases from V and 1 base from J, with 6 bases between. CDR3 size: 14 residues. CDR3 DNA: TGTGCCAGCAGTTACTCAGGTTTCCAAGAGACCCAGTACTTC. Translated: CASSYSGFQETQYF.

The rearrangement uses TRBV14 and TRBJ2-7; 11 bases map to TRBD2. V shed 4 bases and J 3 bases; nucleotides not matched to a gene: 14. Germline-derived CDR1 and CDR2 are SGHDN and FVKESK. The CDR3 has 18 amino acids. As DNA, the CDR3 is TGTGCCAGCAGCCGACGAGCGGGTCTAGCGGGAGGTGTCTACGAGCAGTACTTC. It translates to CASSRRAGLAGGVYEQYF.

V usage is TRBV29-1 and J usage is TRBJ1-2; 7 bases fit TRBD1. Losses at the gene ends were 7 bases for V and 4 bases for J; bases not matched to a gene: 6. The CDR3 is made up of 12 amino acids. Germline-derived CDR1 and CDR2 are SQVTM and ANQGSEA. CDR3 in DNA: TGCAGCGGGGGGGACAGTCGCTATGGCTACACCTTC. Its protein is CSGGDSRYGYTF.

J is TRBJ2-3 and V is TRBV1; the table names TRBD1, a call not compared with the DNA. TRBV1 is reported as a pseudogene. This CDR3 region has 15 residues. CDR3 sequence: CASSQEDRAADTQYF. CDR3 in DNA: TGCGCCAGCAGCCAAGAGGACAGGGCGGCAGATACGCAGTATTTT.